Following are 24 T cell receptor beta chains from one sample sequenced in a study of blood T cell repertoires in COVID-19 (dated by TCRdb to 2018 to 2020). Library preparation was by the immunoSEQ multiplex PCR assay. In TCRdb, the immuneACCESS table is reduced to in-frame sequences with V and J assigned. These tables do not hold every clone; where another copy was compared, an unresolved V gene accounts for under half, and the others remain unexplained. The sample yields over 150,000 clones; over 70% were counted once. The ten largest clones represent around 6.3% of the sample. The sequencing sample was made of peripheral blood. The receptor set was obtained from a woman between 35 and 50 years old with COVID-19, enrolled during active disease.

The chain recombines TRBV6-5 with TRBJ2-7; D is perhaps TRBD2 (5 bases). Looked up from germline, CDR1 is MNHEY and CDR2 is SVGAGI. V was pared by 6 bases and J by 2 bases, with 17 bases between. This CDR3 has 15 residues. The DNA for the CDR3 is TGTGCCAGCAGCCTTGCTAAGGGAGTGGCCTACGAGCAGTACTTC. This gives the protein CASSLAKGVAYEQYF.

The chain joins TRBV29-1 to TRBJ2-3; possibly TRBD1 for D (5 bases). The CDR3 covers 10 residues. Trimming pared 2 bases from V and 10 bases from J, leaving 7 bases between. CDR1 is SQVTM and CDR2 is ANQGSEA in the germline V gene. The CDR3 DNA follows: TGCAGCGTTGAAAGGGGTGCGCAGTATTTT. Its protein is CSVERGAQYF.

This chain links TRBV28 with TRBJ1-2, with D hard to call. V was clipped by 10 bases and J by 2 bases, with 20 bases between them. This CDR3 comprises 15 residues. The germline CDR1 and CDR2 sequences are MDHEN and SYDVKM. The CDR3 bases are TGTGCCAAGAGGCCAGGACGGAGGAAAAACTATGGCTACACCTTC. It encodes CAKRPGRRKNYGYTF.

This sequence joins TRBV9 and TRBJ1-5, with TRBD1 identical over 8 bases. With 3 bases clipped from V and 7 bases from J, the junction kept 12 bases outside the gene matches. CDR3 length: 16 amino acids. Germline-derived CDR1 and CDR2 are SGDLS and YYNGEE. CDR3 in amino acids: CASSAGQDYLGQPQHF. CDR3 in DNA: TGTGCCAGCAGCGCGGGACAGGACTATCTAGGGCAGCCCCAGCATTTT.

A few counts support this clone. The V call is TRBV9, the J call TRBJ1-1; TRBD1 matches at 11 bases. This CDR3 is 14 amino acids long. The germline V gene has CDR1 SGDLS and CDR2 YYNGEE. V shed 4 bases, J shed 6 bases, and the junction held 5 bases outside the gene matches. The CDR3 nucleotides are TGTGCCAGCAGCTCGAGGACAGGGGGCCCTGAAGCTTTCTTT. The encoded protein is CASSSRTGGPEAFF.

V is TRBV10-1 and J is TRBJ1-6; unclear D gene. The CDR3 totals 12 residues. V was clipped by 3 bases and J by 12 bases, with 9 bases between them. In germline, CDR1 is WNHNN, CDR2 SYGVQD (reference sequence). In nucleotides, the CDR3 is TGCGCCAGCAGTGAATCTAGTAGACCCCTCCACTTT. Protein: CASSESSRPLHF.

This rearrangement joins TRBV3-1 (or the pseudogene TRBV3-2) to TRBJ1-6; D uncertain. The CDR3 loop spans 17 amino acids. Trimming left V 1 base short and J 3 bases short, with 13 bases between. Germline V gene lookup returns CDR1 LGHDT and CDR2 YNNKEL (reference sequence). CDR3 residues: CASSQGGGLNYNSPLHF. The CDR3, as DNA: TGTGCCAGCAGCCAAGGCGGAGGCCTAAACTATAATTCACCCCTCCACTTT.

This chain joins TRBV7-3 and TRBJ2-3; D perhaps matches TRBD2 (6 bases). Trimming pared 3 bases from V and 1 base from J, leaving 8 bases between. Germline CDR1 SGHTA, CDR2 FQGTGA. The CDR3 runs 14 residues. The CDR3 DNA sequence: TGTGCCAGCAGCTTGGGGGGACGCACAGATACGCAGTATTTT. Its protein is CASSLGGRTDTQYF.

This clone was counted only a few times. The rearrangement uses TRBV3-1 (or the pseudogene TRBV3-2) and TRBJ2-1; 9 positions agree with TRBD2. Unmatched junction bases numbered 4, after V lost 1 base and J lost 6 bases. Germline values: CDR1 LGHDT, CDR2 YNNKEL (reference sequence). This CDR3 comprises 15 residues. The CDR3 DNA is TGTGCCAGCAGCCAAGTCTCTAGCGGGACCAATGAGCAGTTCTTC. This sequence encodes CASSQVSSGTNEQFF.

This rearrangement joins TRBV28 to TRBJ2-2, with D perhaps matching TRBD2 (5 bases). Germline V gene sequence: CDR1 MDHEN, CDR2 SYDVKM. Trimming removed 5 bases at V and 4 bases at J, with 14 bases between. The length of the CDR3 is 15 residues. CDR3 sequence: CASSGWEWGTGELFF. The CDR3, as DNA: TGTGCCAGCAGTGGGTGGGAGTGGGGCACCGGGGAGCTGTTTTTT.

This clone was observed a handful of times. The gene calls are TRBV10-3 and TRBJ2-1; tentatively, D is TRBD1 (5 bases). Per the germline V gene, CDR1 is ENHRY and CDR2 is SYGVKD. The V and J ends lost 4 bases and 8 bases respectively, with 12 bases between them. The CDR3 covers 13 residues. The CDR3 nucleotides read TGTGCCATCAGTGGGCAGGGTATAGATGAGCAGTTCTTC. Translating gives CAISGQGIDEQFF.

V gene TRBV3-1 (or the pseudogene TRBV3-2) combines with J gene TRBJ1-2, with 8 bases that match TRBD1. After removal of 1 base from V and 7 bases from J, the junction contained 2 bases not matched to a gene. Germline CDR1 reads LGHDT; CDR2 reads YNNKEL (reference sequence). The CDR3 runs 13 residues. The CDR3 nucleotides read TGTGCCAGCAGCCAAGGGACAGGGACTGGCTACACCTTC. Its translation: CASSQGTGTGYTF.

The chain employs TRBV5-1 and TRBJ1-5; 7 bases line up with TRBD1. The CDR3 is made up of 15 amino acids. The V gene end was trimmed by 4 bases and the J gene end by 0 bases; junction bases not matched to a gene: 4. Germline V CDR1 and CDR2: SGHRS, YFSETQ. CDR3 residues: CASSQGGYSNQPQHF. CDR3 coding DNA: TGCGCCAGCAGCCAGGGGGGATATAGCAATCAGCCCCAGCATTTT.

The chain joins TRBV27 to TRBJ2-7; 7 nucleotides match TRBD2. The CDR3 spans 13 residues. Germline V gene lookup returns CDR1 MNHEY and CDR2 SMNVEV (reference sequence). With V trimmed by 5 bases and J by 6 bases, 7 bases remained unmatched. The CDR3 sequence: CASSTGPGGEQYF. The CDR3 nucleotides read TGTGCCAGCAGTACCGGTCCGGGGGGCGAGCAGTACTTC.

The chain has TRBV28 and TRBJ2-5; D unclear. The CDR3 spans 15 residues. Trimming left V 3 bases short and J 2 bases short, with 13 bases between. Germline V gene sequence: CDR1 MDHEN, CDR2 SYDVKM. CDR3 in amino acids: CASSFSLSGQETQYF. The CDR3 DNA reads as TGTGCCAGCAGTTTCTCCCTCTCGGGTCAAGAGACCCAGTACTTC.

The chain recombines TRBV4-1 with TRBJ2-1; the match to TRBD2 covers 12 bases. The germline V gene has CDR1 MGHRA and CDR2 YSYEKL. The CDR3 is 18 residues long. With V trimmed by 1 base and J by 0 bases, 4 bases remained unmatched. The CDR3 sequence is CASSQGLAGAPSYNEQFF. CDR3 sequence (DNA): TGCGCCAGCAGCCAAGGACTAGCGGGGGCCCCCTCCTACAATGAGCAGTTCTTC.

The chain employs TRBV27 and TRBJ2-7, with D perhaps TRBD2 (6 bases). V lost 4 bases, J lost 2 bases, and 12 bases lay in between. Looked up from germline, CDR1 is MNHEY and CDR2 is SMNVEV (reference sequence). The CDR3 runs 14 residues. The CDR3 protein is CASSSGTQTYEQYF. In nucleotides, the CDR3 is TGTGCCAGCAGTTCCGGGACTCAAACCTACGAGCAGTACTTC.

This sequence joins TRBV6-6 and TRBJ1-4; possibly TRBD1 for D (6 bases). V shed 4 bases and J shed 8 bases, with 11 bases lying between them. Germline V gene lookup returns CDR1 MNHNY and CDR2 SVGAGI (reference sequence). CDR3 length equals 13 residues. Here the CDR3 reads CASSSGAVEKLFF. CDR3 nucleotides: TGTGCCAGCAGTTCAGGGGCGGTCGAAAAACTGTTTTTT.

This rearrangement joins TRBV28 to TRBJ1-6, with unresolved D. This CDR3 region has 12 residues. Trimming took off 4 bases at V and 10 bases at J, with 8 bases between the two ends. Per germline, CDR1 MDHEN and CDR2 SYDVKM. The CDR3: CASSWATSPLHF. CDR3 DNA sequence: TGTGCCAGCAGTTGGGCCACGTCACCCCTCCACTTT.

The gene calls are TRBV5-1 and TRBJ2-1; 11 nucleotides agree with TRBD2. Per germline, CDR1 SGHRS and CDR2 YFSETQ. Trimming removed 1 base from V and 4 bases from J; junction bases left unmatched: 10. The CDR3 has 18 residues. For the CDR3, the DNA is TGCGCCAGCAGCTTGAGGTTGGAAGGGACTAGCGGTTACAATGAGCAGTTCTTC. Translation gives CASSLRLEGTSGYNEQFF.

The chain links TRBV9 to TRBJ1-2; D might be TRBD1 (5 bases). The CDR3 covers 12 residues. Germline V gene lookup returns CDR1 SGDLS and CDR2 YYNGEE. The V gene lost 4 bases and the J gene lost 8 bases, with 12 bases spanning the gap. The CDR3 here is CASSPGQRGYTF. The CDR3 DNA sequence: TGTGCCAGCAGCCCTGGACAACGAGGCTACACCTTC.

CDR3 in amino acids: CASRQTGGVYYEQYF. The CDR3, as DNA: TGTGCCAGCAGACAGACAGGGGGCGTCTACTACGAGCAGTACTTC. The chain has TRBV2 and TRBJ2-7; 10 bases agree with TRBD1. Germline trimming cut 6 bases from V and 3 bases from J; bases unmatched to any gene: 8. CDR3 size: 15 residues. Per germline, CDR1 SNHLY and CDR2 FYNNEI. The whole variable domain, remainder taken from reference TRBV2 and TRBJ2-7, is EPEVTQTPSHQVTQMGQEVILRCVPISNHLYFYWYRQILGQKVEFLVSFYNNEISEKSEIFDDQFSVERPDGSNFTLKIRSTKLEDSAMYFCASRQTGGVYYEQYFGPGTRLTVT.

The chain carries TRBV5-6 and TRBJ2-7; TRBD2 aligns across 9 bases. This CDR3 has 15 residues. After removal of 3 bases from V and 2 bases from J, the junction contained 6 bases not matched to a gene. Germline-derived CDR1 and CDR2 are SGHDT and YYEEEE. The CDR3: CASSSLAGETYEQYF. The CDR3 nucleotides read TGTGCCAGCAGCTCTTTAGCGGGAGAAACCTACGAGCAGTACTTC.

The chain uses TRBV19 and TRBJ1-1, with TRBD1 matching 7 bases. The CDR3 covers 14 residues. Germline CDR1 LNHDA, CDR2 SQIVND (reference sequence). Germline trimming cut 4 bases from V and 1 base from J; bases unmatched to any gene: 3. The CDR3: CASSTQGWNTEAFF. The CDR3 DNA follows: TGTGCCAGTAGTACACAGGGGTGGAACACTGAAGCTTTCTTT.